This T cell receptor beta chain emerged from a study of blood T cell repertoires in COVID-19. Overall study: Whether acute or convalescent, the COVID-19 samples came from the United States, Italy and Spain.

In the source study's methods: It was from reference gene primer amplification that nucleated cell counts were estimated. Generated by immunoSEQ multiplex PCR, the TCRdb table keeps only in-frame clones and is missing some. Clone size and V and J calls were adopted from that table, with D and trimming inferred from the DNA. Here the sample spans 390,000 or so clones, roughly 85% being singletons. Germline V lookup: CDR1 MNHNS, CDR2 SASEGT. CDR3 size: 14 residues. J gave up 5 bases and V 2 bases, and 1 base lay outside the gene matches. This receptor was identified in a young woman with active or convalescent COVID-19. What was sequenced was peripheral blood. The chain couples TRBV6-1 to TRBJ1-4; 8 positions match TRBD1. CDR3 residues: CASSENRGNEKLFF. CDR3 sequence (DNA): TGTGCCAGCAGTGAAAACAGGGGGAATGAAAAACTGTTTTTT.